Reported below is one T cell receptor beta chain. The antigen is not known. This entry belongs to a study of T cell responses to AZD1222 COVID-19 vaccine. Study-wide findings and caveats: Mapped onto spike, vaccine-associated CD4 TCRs spanned it and were dominant at 160-218 and 743-854. Once two AZD1222 doses were given, Spike-specific TCR breadth and depth went up. Females made up more of the donors, who were largely white British, and clonal diversity may have come out too low. AZD1222 recipients seropositive at baseline numbered only six.

Per germline, CDR1 SNHLY and CDR2 FYNNEI. The trim removed 6 bases at V and 0 bases at J, leaving 5 bases unmatched. CDR3 size: 15 residues. Clones were read by immunoSEQ multiplex PCR, and TCRdb kept only the in-frame ones, dropping some. The data contain approximately 90,000 clones, 75% to 90% of them singletons. The sequencing used peripheral blood, collected 28 days after the second AZD1222 dose. This clonotype was sampled from an adult who received the AZD1222 COVID-19 vaccine. V and J are TRBV2 and TRBJ1-5; 7 bases fit TRBD1. CDR3 region: CASRRQGLSNQPQHF. The DNA for the CDR3 is TGTGCCAGCAGAAGACAGGGCCTTAGCAATCAGCCCCAGCATTTT. Together with reference TRBV2 and TRBJ1-5, the CDR3 gives the full variable domain: EPEVTQTPSHQVTQMGQEVILRCVPISNHLYFYWYRQILGQKVEFLVSFYNNEISEKSEIFDDQFSVERPDGSNFTLKIRSTKLEDSAMYFCASRRQGLSNQPQHFGDGTRLSIL.